The entry that follows covers one TCR beta chain sequence. Its specificity is not known. This record comes from a study of cytomegalovirus exposure and HLA in healthy donors. The length of the CDR3 is 14 residues. Germline V gene data show CDR1 as SGDLS and CDR2 as YYNGEE. V was clipped by 3 bases and J by 5 bases; unmatched bases: 5. Notes on the study in general: Testing in vitro showed a few CMV-associated chains specific for CMV antigens. Reports described diagnosis of cytomegalovirus status by the classifier as highly specific and sensitive. First-cohort TCR clusters were later found to tend to co-occur in the roughly 110 validation repertoires.

Repertoires were generated with immunoSEQ multiplex PCR, while TCRdb's copy carries only in-frame clones and drops some. The data contain roughly 190,000 clones, roughly 86% of them singletons. The sequence was collected from a man aged 25-40 years in good health and CMV-seropositive. The rearrangement links TRBV9 to TRBJ2-5; 9 nucleotides match TRBD1. Sequenced sample: PBMCs. The CDR3 reads CASSGGTGLETQYF. CDR3 in DNA: TGTGCCAGCAGCGGCGGGACAGGGCTTGAGACCCAGTACTTC.